This TCR beta chain was sequenced in a study of T cell repertoires in cytomegalovirus infection. Findings and limits, study-wide: It was HLA-C-restricted CMV-specific TCR beta clonotypes that dominated the response ex vivo.

TCRdb processed the reads anew with MiXCR; each CDR3 protein has one entry. The sample records hundreds of thousands of distinct CDR3 sequences, roughly 31% being singletons. Trimming cost V 2 bases and J 2 bases, with 21 bases left between them. Germline assignment: CDR1 MNHNS and CDR2 SASEGT. CDR3 length: 18 residues. Note on this clonotype: What it binds is unknown.

This specimen consisted of cultured CD8+ T cells from PBMCs, obtained from culture after CMV antigen stimulation. The chain employs TRBV6-1 and TRBJ1-1; a possible D gene is TRBD1 (6 bases). The receptor was derived from a human donor in good health (CMV status not recorded). Some clones in this sample may be carry-over from other donors' samples. CDR3 sequence (DNA): TGTGCCAGCAGTGAAAAGGAGAGGAGAAAAGGGGGTAACACTGAAGCTTTCTTT. It specifies CASSEKERRKGGNTEAFF.